One and the same sample provided the 24 T cell receptor beta chains below, sequenced in a study of regulatory T cells. Notes on the study in general: In CD3G-deficient patients, conventional CD4+ T cells were enriched for hydrophobic CDR3 residues at positions 6 and 7.

These receptors have no identified antigens. The PCR used 52 TRBV and 13 TRBJ primers. Using immunoSEQ multiplex PCR, the repertoire was profiled, and TCRdb retains in-frame clones only, with some absent. The repertoire consists of 32,000 or so clones, with approximately 90% occurring once and the leading ten covering 1.5% to 1.7%. Sequenced material: conventional CD4+ T cells sorted from blood. These receptors were collected from a person under 35 with CD3G deficiency.

V usage is TRBV30 and J usage is TRBJ2-1, with D possibly being TRBD1 (6 bases). Trimming removed 4 bases from V and 3 bases from J, with 10 bases in between. Germline lookup yields CDR1 GTSNPN and CDR2 SVGIG (reference sequence). The CDR3 is 13 residues long. The CDR3: CAWMGHNYNEQFF. The CDR3 DNA is TGTGCCTGGATGGGACACAACTACAATGAGCAGTTCTTC. Supplemented by reference TRBV30 and TRBJ2-1, the full variable domain reads SQTIHQWPATLVQPVGSPLSLECTVEGTSNPNLYWYRQAAGRGLQLLFYSVGIGQISSEVPQNLSASRPQDRQFILSSKKLLLSDSGFYLCAWMGHNYNEQFFGPGTRLTVL.

V is TRBV18 and J is TRBJ2-7; possibly TRBD1 or TRBD2 for D (5 bases each). CDR3 length equals 15 residues. In germline, CDR1 is KGHSH, CDR2 LQKENI. V lost 3 bases, J lost 0 bases, and 12 bases lay in between. The CDR3 sequence: CASSPTGPPSYEQYF. Written as DNA, the CDR3 is TGTGCCAGCTCACCTACGGGACCGCCCTCCTACGAGCAGTACTTC.

This clone occurred a few times. The chain couples TRBV19 to TRBJ2-2, with 9 nucleotides matching TRBD1. This CDR3 has 16 residues. With 6 bases clipped from V and 0 bases from J, the junction kept 5 bases outside the gene matches. Germline V gene sequence: CDR1 LNHDA, CDR2 SQIVND (reference sequence). CDR3 in amino acids: CASRPRQGANTGELFF. DNA for the CDR3: TGTGCCAGTAGGCCCCGACAGGGGGCGAACACCGGGGAGCTGTTTTTT.

As to this clone: Other DNA sequences within the sample encode an identical CDR3. The chain employs TRBV28 and TRBJ2-7; D gene unclear. The CDR3 sequence is 12 residues long. Trimming cost V 4 bases and J 0 bases, with 4 bases left between them. The germline V gene has CDR1 MDHEN and CDR2 SYDVKM. The CDR3: CASSSSSYEQYF. Here the CDR3 DNA reads TGTGCCAGCAGTTCAAGCTCCTACGAGCAGTACTTC. The whole variable domain, remainder taken from reference TRBV28 and TRBJ2-7, is DVKVTQSSRYLVKRTGEKVFLECVQDMDHENMFWYRQDPGLGLRLIYFSYDVKMKEKGDIPEGYSVSREKKERFSLILESASTNQTSMYLCASSSSSYEQYFGPGTRLTVT.

This clone was found a few times. The genes are TRBV6-1 and TRBJ2-7, with 9 bases fitting TRBD2. CDR3 length: 12 amino acids. In germline, CDR1 is MNHNS, CDR2 SASEGT. V trimming: 5 bases; J trimming: 4 bases; junction bases outside the gene matches: 0. The CDR3 DNA is TGTGCCAGCAGTAGCGGGAGGTACGAGCAGTACTTC. Translating gives CASSSGRYEQYF.

V gene TRBV27 combines with J gene TRBJ1-6; weak D call: TRBD1 (6 bases). This CDR3 has 15 amino acids. Germline CDR1 MNHEY, CDR2 SMNVEV (reference sequence). Trimming shortened V by 2 bases and J by 8 bases, and 13 bases separated the two germline ends. CDR3 region: CASSLVRGADSPLHF. DNA of the CDR3: TGTGCCAGCAGTTTAGTCCGGGGGGCTGATTCACCCCTCCACTTT.

This chain uses TRBV2 with TRBJ2-2; D not resolved. The germline CDR1 and CDR2 sequences are SNHLY and FYNNEI. V lost 4 bases and J lost 7, with 10 bases in between. This CDR3 comprises 13 residues. The CDR3 bases are TGTGCCAGCAGTGGAGACGTGAGCGGGGAGCTGTTTTTT. Protein sequence: CASSGDVSGELFF.

J is TRBJ1-2 and V is TRBV5-1; 9 bases are shared with TRBD1. The CDR3 length is 12 residues. The junction had 0 bases not matched to a gene; V was cut back by 4 bases and J by 5 bases. From germline, CDR1 is SGHRS and CDR2 YFSETQ. For the CDR3, the DNA is TGCGCCAGCAGCGGGACAGGGTATGGCTACACCTTC. Translating it yields CASSGTGYGYTF.

CDR3 DNA: TGTGCCAGCAGTGAACGGGGACAGGTACCCGAGCAGTACTTC. Translated, it gives CASSERGQVPEQYF. The chain combines TRBV2 with TRBJ2-7; 8 bases agree with TRBD1. The CDR3 has 14 residues. The germline gives CDR1 SNHLY, CDR2 FYNNEI. V dropped 2 bases and J dropped 6; count of bases not matched to a gene: 6.

This clone was seen a single time. Written as DNA, the CDR3 is TGTGCCAGCAGCCTCGGACTAGCGGGAGGATTGTCAGATACGCAGTATTTT. It is translated as CASSLGLAGGLSDTQYF. The chain couples TRBV7-9 to TRBJ2-3; 14 nucleotides line up with TRBD2. Germline V gives CDR1 SEHNR, CDR2 FQNEAQ (reference sequence). The CDR3 loop spans 17 amino acids. V shed 5 bases and J 4 bases; nucleotides not matched to a gene: 8.

J is TRBJ2-7 and V is TRBV10-2; D may be TRBD2 (5 bases). Trimming left V 0 bases short and J 9 bases short, with 12 bases between. CDR1 and CDR2 (germline): WSHSY, SAAADI. CDR3 size: 13 residues. CDR3 loop: CASSESSGRPQYF. As DNA, the CDR3 is TGCGCCAGCAGTGAGTCGAGCGGACGGCCGCAGTACTTC.

The chain is built from TRBV11-2 and TRBJ1-4; D is ambiguous. The V gene lost 4 bases and the J gene lost 4 bases, with 13 bases spanning the gap. From germline, CDR1 is SGHAT and CDR2 FQNNGV. The CDR3 has 15 residues. The CDR3 DNA is TGTGCCAGCAGCTCGGACCGTGGATTTAATGAAAAACTGTTTTTT. It is translated as CASSSDRGFNEKLFF. The entire variable domain, with the rest obtained from reference TRBV11-2 and TRBJ1-4, is as follows: EAGVAQSPRYKIIEKRQSVAFWCNPISGHATLYWYQQILGQGPKLLIQFQNNGVVDDSQLPKDRFSAERLKGVDSTLKIQPAKLEDSAVYLCASSSDRGFNEKLFFGSGTQLSVL.

CDR3 in DNA: TGCGCCAGCAGCCAGGATCCGGGACAGGTTAATGAAAAACTGTTTTTT. This codes for CASSQDPGQVNEKLFF. The chain recombines TRBV4-3 with TRBJ1-4, with TRBD1 identical over 8 bases. Germline CDR1 and CDR2: LGHNA and YSLEER. The CDR3 has 16 residues. V shed 3 bases and J 4 bases; nucleotides not matched to a gene: 7.

Concerning this clone itself: Compared with germline, one end of the junction differs, possibly owing to a read error. V and J are TRBV6-1 and TRBJ1-2; D possibly corresponds to TRBD1 (5 bases). The germline CDR1 and CDR2 sequences are MNHNS and SASEGT. CDR3 length equals 11 residues. The CDR3 reads CASSERQSLAF. CDR3 sequence (DNA): TGTGCCAGCAGTGAGAGACAGTCCCTAGCCTTC.

The rearrangement uses TRBV28 and TRBJ1-1; D unresolved. Trimming shortened V by 5 bases and J by 5 bases, and 15 bases separated the two germline ends. The CDR3 contains 14 residues. The V gene's germline CDR1 is MDHEN and CDR2 SYDVKM. CDR3 protein: CASSLGTPRTEAFF. CDR3 DNA: TGTGCCAGCAGTCTTGGCACCCCCAGAACTGAAGCTTTCTTT.

The V call is TRBV28, the J call TRBJ2-6, with TRBD2 as a possible D gene (5 bases). The V end was cut by 6 bases, the J end by 0 bases, with 9 bases between. The CDR3 has 15 amino acids. The germline V gene encodes CDR1 MDHEN and CDR2 SYDVKM. CDR3 sequence: CASSGGHSGANVLTF. The CDR3 DNA sequence: TGTGCCAGCAGCGGCGGGCACTCTGGGGCCAACGTCCTGACTTTC. Using reference TRBV28 and TRBJ2-6 for the parts outside the CDR3, the full variable domain is DVKVTQSSRYLVKRTGEKVFLECVQDMDHENMFWYRQDPGLGLRLIYFSYDVKMKEKGDIPEGYSVSREKKERFSLILESASTNQTSMYLCASSGGHSGANVLTFGAGSRLTVL.

The chain joins TRBV28 to TRBJ1-5; TRBD1 matches at 7 bases. Trimming took 2 bases from V and 5 from J; bases not matched to a gene: 12. Looked up from germline, CDR1 is MDHEN and CDR2 is SYDVKM. The CDR3 is 17 amino acids. CDR3 protein: CASSLRVGKGADQPQHF. As DNA, the CDR3 is TGTGCCAGCAGTTTACGGGTAGGAAAGGGGGCCGATCAGCCCCAGCATTTT.

This chain links TRBV28 with TRBJ2-7, with a tentative D call TRBD2 (6 bases). This CDR3 has 14 amino acids. In germline, CDR1 is MDHEN, CDR2 SYDVKM. V lost 3 bases and J 2 bases, leaving 11 bases between the germline ends. This CDR3 is CASSFPGGAYEQYF. The CDR3 nucleotides read TGTGCCAGCAGTTTCCCAGGAGGGGCCTACGAGCAGTACTTC.

The J gene is TRBJ1-2, the V gene TRBV18; 7 bases agree with TRBD1. The V and J ends lost 6 bases and 2 bases, in that order; junction bases with no gene match: 6. CDR3 length equals 14 residues. In germline, CDR1 is KGHSH, CDR2 LQKENI. CDR3 sequence: CASSPSGQNYGYTF. In DNA form, the CDR3 reads TGTGCCAGCTCCCCCTCGGGACAGAACTATGGCTACACCTTC. The variable domain in full, completed from reference TRBV18 and TRBJ1-2, reads NAGVMQNPRHLVRRRGQEARLRCSPMKGHSHVYWYRQLPEEGLKFMVYLQKENIIDESGMPKERFSAEFPKEGPSILRIQQVVRGDSAAYFCASSPSGQNYGYTFGSGTRLTVV.

V and J are TRBV4-1 and TRBJ1-5; 9 bases match TRBD1. The CDR3 is made up of 15 amino acids. Looked up from germline, CDR1 is MGHRA and CDR2 is YSYEKL. V was pared by 2 bases and J by 7 bases, with 6 bases of the junction left unmatched. The CDR3 nucleotides read TGCGCCAGCAGCCAATCCGACAGGGGGAACCAGCCCCAGCATTTT. Translation: CASSQSDRGNQPQHF.

This chain joins TRBV14 and TRBJ2-5; D gene uncertain. The germline V and J ends were trimmed by 0 bases and 3 bases, with 11 bases remaining between them. Germline CDR1 is SGHDN and CDR2 is FVKESK. The CDR3 is 15 residues long. The CDR3 protein is CASSQEWSHKETQYF. In DNA, the CDR3 is TGTGCCAGCAGCCAAGAATGGAGTCATAAAGAGACCCAGTACTTC.

The rearrangement uses TRBV10-1 and TRBJ2-2, with no clear D. Germline V gives CDR1 WNHNN, CDR2 SYGVQD (reference sequence). The CDR3 is 13 amino acids. The V and J ends lost 0 bases and 4 bases respectively, with 3 bases between them. The CDR3 sequence is CASSESGTGELFF. CDR3 coding DNA: TGCGCCAGCAGTGAGTCGGGCACCGGGGAGCTGTTTTTT.

This clone was counted only a few times. The CDR3: CASSSNHEQYF. CDR3 sequence (DNA): TGTGCCAGCAGTTCCAACCACGAGCAGTACTTC. This chain connects TRBV27 to TRBJ2-7; D ambiguous. Trimming shortened V by 4 bases and J by 5 bases, and 6 bases separated the two germline ends. This CDR3 has 11 amino acids. Germline V gene lookup returns CDR1 MNHEY and CDR2 SMNVEV (reference sequence).

The CDR3 nucleotides are TGTGCCAGCCGGGCGGTCACCGGGGAGCTGTTTTTT. Encoded protein: CASRAVTGELFF. The chain joins TRBV6-5 to TRBJ2-2; D is ambiguous. The V gene lost 8 bases and the J gene lost 4 bases, with 8 bases spanning the gap. Germline CDR1 and CDR2: MNHEY and SVGAGI. CDR3 length: 12 amino acids.